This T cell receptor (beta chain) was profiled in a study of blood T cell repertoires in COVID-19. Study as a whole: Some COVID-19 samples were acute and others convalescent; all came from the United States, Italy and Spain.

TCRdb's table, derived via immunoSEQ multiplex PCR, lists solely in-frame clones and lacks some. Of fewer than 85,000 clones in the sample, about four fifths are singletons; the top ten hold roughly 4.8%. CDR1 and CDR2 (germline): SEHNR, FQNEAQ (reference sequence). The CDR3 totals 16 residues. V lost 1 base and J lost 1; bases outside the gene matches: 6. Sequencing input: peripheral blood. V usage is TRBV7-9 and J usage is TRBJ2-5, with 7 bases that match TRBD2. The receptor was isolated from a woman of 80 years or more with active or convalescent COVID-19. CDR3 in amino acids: CASSLEGLSIQETQYF. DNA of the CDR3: TGTGCCAGCAGCTTAGAGGGACTAAGCATCCAAGAGACCCAGTACTTC.